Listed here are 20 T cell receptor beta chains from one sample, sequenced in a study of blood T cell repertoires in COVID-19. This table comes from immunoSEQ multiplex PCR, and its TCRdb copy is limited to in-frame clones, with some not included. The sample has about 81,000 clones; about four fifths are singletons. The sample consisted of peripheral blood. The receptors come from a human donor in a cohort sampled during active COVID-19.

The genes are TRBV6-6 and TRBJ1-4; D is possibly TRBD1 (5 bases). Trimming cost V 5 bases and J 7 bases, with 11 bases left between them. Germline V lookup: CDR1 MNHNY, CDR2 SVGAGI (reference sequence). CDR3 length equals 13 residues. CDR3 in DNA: TGTGCCAGCAGTATAGGGGAAGGTGAAAAACTGTTTTTT. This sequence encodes CASSIGEGEKLFF.

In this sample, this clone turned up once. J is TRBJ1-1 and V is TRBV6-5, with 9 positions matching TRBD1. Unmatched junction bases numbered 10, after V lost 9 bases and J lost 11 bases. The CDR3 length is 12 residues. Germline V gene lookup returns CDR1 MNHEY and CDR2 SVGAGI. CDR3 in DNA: TGTGCCAGTACGACAGGGGGAGGAAGGGCTTTCTTT. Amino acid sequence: CASTTGGGRAFF.

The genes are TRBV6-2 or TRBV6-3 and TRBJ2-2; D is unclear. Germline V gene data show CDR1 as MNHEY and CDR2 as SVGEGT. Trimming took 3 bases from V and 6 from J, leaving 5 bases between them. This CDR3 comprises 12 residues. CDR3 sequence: CASSYGAGELFF. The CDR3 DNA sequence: TGTGCCAGCAGTTATGGAGCCGGGGAGCTGTTTTTT.

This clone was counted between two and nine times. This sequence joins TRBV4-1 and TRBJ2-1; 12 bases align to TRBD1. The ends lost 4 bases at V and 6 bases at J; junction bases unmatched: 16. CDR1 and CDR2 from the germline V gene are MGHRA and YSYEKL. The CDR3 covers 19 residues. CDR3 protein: CASSPRADPGQGAGNEQFF. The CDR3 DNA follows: TGCGCCAGCAGCCCCCGCGCGGACCCGGGACAGGGGGCAGGCAATGAGCAGTTCTTC.

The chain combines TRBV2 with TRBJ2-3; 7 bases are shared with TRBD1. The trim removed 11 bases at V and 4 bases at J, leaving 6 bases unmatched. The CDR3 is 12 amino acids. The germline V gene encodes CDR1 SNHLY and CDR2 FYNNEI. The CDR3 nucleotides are TGTGCCGGACGAGGGGGCTCAGATACGCAGTATTTT. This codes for CAGRGGSDTQYF. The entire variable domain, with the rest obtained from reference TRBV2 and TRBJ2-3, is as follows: EPEVTQTPSHQVTQMGQEVILRCVPISNHLYFYWYRQILGQKVEFLVSFYNNEISEKSEIFDDQFSVERPDGSNFTLKIRSTKLEDSAMYFCAGRGGSDTQYFGPGTRLTVL.

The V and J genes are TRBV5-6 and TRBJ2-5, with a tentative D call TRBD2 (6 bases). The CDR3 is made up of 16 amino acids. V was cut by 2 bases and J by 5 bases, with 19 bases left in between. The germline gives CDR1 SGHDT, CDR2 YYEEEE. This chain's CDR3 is CASSFRLVAGKETQYF. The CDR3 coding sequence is TGTGCCAGCAGCTTCCGCTTGGTGGCGGGGAAGGAGACCCAGTACTTC.

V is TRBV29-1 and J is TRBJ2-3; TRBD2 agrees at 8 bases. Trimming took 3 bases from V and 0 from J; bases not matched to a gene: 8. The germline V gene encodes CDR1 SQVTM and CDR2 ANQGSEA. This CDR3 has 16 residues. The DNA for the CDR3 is TGCAGCGTTGAGTTGGAGGGCGGGGGGAGCACAGATACGCAGTATTTT. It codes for CSVELEGGGSTDTQYF.

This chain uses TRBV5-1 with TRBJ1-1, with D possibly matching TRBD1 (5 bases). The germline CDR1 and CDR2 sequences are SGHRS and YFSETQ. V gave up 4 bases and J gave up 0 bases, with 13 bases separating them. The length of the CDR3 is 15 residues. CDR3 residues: CASSVETTVNTEAFF. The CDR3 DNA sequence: TGCGCCAGCAGCGTGGAAACGACAGTGAACACTGAAGCTTTCTTT.

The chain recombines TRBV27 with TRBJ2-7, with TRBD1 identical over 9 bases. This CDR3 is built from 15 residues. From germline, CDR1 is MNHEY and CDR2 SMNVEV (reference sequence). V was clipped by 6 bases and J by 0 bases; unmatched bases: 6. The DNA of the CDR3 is TGTGCCAGCAGGTACGGGACAGGGAGCTCCTACGAGCAGTACTTC. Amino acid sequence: CASRYGTGSSYEQYF.

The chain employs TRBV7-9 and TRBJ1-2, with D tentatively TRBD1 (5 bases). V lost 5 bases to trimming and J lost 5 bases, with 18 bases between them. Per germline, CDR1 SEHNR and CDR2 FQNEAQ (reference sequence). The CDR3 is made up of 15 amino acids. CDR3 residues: CASSHPRVSLYGYTF. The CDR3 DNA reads TGTGCCAGCAGCCACCCCAGGGTCTCCCTATATGGCTACACCTTC.

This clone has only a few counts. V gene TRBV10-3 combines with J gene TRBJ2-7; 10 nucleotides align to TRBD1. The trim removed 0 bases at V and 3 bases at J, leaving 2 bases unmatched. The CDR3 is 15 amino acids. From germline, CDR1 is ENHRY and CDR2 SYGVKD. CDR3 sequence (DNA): TGTGCCATCAGTGAGTCCCGGACAGGGGGCTACGAGCAGTACTTC. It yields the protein CAISESRTGGYEQYF.

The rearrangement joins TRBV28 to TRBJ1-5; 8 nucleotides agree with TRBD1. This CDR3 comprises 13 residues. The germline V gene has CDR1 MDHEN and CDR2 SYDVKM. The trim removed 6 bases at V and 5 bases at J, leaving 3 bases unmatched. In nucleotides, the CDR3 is TGTGCCAGCAGGACAGGGGCCTATCAGCCCCAGCATTTT. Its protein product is CASRTGAYQPQHF. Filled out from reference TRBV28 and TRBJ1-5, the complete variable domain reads DVKVTQSSRYLVKRTGEKVFLECVQDMDHENMFWYRQDPGLGLRLIYFSYDVKMKEKGDIPEGYSVSREKKERFSLILESASTNQTSMYLCASRTGAYQPQHFGDGTRLSIL.

This CDR3 is CASSVNRVTDTQYF. Here the CDR3 DNA reads TGTGCCAGCAGCGTAAACAGGGTCACAGATACGCAGTATTTT. This chain joins TRBV9 and TRBJ2-3; a possible D gene is TRBD1 (6 bases). The CDR3 length is 14 residues. Germline V gene sequence: CDR1 SGDLS, CDR2 YYNGEE. V lost 1 base, J lost 2 bases, and 8 bases lay in between.

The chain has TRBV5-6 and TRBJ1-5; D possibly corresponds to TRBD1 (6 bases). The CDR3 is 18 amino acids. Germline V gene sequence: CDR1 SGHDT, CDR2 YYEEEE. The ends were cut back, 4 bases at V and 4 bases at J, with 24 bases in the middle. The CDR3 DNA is TGTGCCAGCAGCGTTTCCACCAGGGGCCTCTCCCCTAATCAGCCCCAGCATTTT. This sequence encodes CASSVSTRGLSPNQPQHF.

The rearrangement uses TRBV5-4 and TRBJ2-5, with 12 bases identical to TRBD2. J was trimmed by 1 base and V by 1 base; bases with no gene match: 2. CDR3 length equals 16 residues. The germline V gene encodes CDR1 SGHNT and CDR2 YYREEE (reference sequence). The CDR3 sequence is CASSLPSGGAQETQYF. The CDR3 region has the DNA TGTGCCAGCAGCTTGCCTAGCGGGGGGGCCCAAGAGACCCAGTACTTC. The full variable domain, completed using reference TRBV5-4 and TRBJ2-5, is ETGVTQSPTHLIKTRGQQVTLRCSSQSGHNTVSWYQQALGQGPQFIFQYYREEENGRGNFPPRFSGLQFPNYSSELNVNALELDDSALYLCASSLPSGGAQETQYFGPGTRLLVL.

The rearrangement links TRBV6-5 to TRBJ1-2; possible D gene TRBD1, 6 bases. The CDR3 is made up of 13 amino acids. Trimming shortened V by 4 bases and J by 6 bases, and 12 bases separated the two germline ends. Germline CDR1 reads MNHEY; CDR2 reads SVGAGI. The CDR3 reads CASSFTGWNGYTF. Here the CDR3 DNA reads TGTGCCAGCAGTTTCACAGGGTGGAATGGCTACACCTTC.

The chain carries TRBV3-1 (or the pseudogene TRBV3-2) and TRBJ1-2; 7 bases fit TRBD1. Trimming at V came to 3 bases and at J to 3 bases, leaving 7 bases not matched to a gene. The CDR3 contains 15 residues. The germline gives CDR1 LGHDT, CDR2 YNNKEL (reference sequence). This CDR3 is CASSHRQGVDYGYTF. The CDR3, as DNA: TGTGCCAGCAGCCACCGACAGGGTGTGGACTATGGCTACACCTTC.

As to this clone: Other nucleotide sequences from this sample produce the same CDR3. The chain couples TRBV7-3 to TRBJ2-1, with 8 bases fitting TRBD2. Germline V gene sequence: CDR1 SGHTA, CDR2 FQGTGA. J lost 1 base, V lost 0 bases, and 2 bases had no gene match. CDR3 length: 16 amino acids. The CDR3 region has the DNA TGTGCCAGCAGCTTAACGGCTAGCGGGTCCTACAATGAGCAGTTCTTC. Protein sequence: CASSLTASGSYNEQFF. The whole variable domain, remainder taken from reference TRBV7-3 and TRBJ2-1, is GAGVSQTPSNKVTEKGKYVELRCDPISGHTALYWYRQSLGQGPEFLIYFQGTGAADDSGLPNDRFFAVRPEGSVSTLKIQRTERGDSAVYLCASSLTASGSYNEQFFGPGTRLTVL.

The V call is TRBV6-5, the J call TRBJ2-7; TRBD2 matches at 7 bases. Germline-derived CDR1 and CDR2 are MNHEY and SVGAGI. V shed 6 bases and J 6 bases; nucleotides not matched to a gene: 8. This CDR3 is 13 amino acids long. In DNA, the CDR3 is TGTGCCAGCAGCACCACCACTAGCGTCGAGCAGTACTTC. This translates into CASSTTTSVEQYF.

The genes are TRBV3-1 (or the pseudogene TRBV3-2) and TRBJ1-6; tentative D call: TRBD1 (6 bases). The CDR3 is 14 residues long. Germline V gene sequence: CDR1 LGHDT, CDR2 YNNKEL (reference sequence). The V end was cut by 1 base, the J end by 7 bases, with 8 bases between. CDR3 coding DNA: TGTGCCAGCAGCCAAGGGACAGCCAATTCACCCCTCCACTTT. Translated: CASSQGTANSPLHF.